This TCR beta chain is drawn from a study of PD-1 blockade in classical Hodgkin lymphoma. Study-wide findings and caveats: Why repertoires differed is undefined; disease activity or prior therapy possibly contributed. Healthy donors were reported to have higher baseline TCR diversity than newly diagnosed patients.

The CDR3 loop spans 13 amino acids. CDR1 SGHDT and CDR2 YYEEEE come from the germline V gene. V lost 5 bases and J lost 5; bases outside the gene matches: 6. Measured with immunoSEQ multiplex PCR; TCRdb has only the in-frame clones, and not every one. The sample records some 35,000 clones, around 89% being singletons. A note on this clone: Its antigen is not identified.

Time point reported: newly diagnosed, previously untreated cHL patient sample. Magnetic negative selection purified CD4+ T cells from thawed PBMCs. Comparison relied on PBMCs that came from newly diagnosed, untreated classical Hodgkin lymphoma. This chain uses TRBV5-6 with TRBJ2-7; 8 bases map to TRBD1. This TCR came from a human donor with classical Hodgkin lymphoma. The sequenced sample consisted of CD4+ T cells from blood. The CDR3: CASSSTGGNEQYF. In DNA, the CDR3 is TGTGCCAGCAGTTCCACAGGGGGGAACGAGCAGTACTTC.